This T cell receptor (beta chain) appears in the sequencing data of a study of brain T cells in children with intractable seizures (dated by TCRdb to about 2021). For context, the study as a whole: Resected brain tissue from 45 to 60 pediatric epilepsy surgery cases was first screened for immune gene transcripts using a NanoString immunology panel. About 70% of the 12 selected surgery cases also had pre-surgery blood sequenced, which left four cases with brain tissue only.

The time point label corresponds to: resected brain tissue, or blood drawn just prior to surgery. The surgery cases showing the highest brain T cell transcript signatures were chosen for TCR beta chain sequencing of brain tissue and, when available, of blood. Before surgery, the patients had been given at least one anti-epileptic drug. TCR-sequenced patients were children with drug-resistant epilepsy due to tuberous sclerosis complex, focal cortical dysplasia, Rasmussen encephalitis or hemimegalencephaly. Bulk genomic DNA was extracted from unsorted brain tissue and whole blood with the Monarch genomic DNA purification kit. The study at large found these results: The patients' HCMV serostatus was not known, and viral specificity was inferred solely from CDR3 sequence similarity. Because pre- and post-surgery blood were sequenced to different depths, clones absent from the pre-surgery sample may reflect undersampling.

Points on this clone: Its antigen is currently not known. Nothing much larger sits one base from this clone, and base qualities are not available.

V drops 1 base and J drops 5 bases, leaving 10 bases in between. CDR1 is given as SGHRS and CDR2 as YFSETQ, both from the germline V gene. From its cysteine to its phenylalanine, the CDR3 spans 14 amino acids. The kept DNA is CDR3 alone, 42 bases in frame from the first base. The immunoSEQ assay was used to generate TCR beta chain sequences from genomic DNA. The authors' pipeline ran thus. CDR3 sequences that did not begin with the conserved framework cysteine at position 104 were removed manually. To get clonality, the normalized Shannon's Diversity Index was subtracted from one, giving values from 0 (maximal diversity) to 1 (oligoclonal). Chi-squared comparison-of-proportions tests assessed whether the same CDR3 differed in frequency between samples, such as brain versus blood. Public clonotypes were identified by searching immuneACCESS, and similarity to known antiviral clonotypes was assessed with the VDJdb browser. TCRdb obtained this table from immuneACCESS and retained in-frame rearrangements with V and J assigned. These tables miss some clones; where compared with another copy, unresolved V genes account for less than half of the shortfall, and the remainder is unexplained. That table is the source of V, J and clone size, and D and trimming were worked out from the DNA. This sample lists approximately 77,000 clones; 85% to 95% were detected once. 1.5% to 1.7% of the sample is in the top ten clones.

This sequence uses TRBV5-1 and TRBJ1-5, with TRBD1 tentatively as D gene (5 bases match). The input for sequencing was peripheral blood, taken at surgery. The receptor was derived from a boy under three years old with tuberous sclerosis and intractable seizures. CDR3 loop: CASSLFGGDQPQHF. In nucleotide form, the sequence is TGCGCCAGCAGCTTGTTCGGGGGAGATCAGCCCCAGCATTTT.